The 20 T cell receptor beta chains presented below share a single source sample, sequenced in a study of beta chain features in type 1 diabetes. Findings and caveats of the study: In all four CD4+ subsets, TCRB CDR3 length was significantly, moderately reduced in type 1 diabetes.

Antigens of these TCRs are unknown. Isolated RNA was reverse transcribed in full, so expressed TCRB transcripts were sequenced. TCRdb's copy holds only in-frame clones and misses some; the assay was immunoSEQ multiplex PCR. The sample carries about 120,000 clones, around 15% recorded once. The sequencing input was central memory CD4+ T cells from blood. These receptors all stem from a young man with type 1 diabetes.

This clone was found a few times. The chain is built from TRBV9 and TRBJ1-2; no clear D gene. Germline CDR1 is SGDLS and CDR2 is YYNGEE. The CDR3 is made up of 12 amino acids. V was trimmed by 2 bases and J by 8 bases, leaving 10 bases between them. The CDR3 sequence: CASSVRGGGYTF. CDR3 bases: TGTGCCAGCAGCGTGCGGGGAGGAGGCTACACCTTC.

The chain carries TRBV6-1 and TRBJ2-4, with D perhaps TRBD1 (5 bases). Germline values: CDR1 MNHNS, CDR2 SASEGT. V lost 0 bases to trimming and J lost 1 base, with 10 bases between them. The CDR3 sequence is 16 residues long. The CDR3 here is CASSEAGRGAKNIQYF. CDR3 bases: TGTGCCAGCAGTGAAGCTGGTAGGGGTGCCAAAAACATTCAGTACTTC.

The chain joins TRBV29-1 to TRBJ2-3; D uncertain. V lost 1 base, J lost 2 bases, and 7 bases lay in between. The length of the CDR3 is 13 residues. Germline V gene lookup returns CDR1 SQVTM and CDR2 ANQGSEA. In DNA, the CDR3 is TGCAGCGTTGAAGGGCTAATCACAGATACGCAGTATTTT. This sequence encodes CSVEGLITDTQYF.

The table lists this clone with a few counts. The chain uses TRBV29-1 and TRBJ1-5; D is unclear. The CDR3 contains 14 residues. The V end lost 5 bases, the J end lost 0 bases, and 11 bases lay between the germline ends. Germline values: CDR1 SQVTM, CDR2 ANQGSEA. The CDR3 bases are TGCAGCGTTAGAACCGGAGGTAGCAATCAGCCCCAGCATTTT. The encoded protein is CSVRTGGSNQPQHF.

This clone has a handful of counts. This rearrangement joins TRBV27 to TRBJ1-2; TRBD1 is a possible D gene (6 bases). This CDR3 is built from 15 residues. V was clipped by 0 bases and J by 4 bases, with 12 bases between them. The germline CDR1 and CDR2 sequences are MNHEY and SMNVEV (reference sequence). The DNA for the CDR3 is TGTGCCAGCAGTTTATCATCGGGGGGCGTCTATGGCTACACCTTC. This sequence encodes CASSLSSGGVYGYTF.

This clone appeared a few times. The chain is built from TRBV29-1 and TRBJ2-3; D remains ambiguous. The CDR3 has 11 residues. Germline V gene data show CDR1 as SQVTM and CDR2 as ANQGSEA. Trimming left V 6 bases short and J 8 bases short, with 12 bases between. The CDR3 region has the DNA TGCAGCGTGTGGATGGGATTTACGCAGTATTTT. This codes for CSVWMGFTQYF.

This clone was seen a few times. As DNA, the CDR3 is TGTGCCAGCAGATACATGATTTCTGGGGCCAACGTCCTGACTTTC. This sequence encodes CASRYMISGANVLTF. V is TRBV6-5 and J is TRBJ2-6; D is ambiguous. Trimming stripped 6 bases from V and 1 base from J, with 10 bases between. Germline V gene lookup returns CDR1 MNHEY and CDR2 SVGAGI. The length of the CDR3 is 15 residues.

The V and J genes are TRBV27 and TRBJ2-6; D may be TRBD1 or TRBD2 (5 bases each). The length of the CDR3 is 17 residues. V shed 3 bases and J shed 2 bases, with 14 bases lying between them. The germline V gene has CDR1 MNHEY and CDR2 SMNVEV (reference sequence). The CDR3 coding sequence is TGTGCCAGCAGTTTGGGGGACGGAAAGGCTGGGGCCAACGTCCTGACTTTC. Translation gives CASSLGDGKAGANVLTF.

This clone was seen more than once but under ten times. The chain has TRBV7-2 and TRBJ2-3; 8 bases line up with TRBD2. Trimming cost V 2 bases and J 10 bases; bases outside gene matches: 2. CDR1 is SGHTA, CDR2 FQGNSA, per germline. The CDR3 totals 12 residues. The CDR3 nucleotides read TGTGCCAGCAGCTTAACTAGCGGTTCGCAGTATTTT. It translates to CASSLTSGSQYF.

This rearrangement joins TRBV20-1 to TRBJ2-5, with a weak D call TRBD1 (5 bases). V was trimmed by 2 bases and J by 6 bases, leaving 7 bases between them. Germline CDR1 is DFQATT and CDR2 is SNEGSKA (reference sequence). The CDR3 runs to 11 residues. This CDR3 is CSARKGQTQYF. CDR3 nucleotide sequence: TGCAGTGCTAGAAAGGGGCAGACCCAGTACTTC.

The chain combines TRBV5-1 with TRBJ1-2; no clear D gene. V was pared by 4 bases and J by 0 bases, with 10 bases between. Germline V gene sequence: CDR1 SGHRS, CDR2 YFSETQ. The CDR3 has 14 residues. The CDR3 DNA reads TGCGCCAGCAGCCCAACGACGTCTAACTATGGCTACACCTTC. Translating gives CASSPTTSNYGYTF.

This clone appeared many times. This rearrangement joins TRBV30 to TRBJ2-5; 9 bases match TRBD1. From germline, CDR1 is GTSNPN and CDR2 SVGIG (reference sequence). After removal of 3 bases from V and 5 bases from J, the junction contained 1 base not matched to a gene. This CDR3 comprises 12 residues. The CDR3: CAWRGTGETQYF. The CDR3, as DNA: TGTGCCTGGAGGGGGACAGGGGAGACCCAGTACTTC.

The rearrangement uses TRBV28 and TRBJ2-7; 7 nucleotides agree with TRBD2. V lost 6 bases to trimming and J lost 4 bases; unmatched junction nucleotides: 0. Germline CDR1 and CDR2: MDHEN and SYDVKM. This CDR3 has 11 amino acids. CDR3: CASRGGYEQYF. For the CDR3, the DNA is TGTGCCAGCAGGGGAGGGTACGAGCAGTACTTC.

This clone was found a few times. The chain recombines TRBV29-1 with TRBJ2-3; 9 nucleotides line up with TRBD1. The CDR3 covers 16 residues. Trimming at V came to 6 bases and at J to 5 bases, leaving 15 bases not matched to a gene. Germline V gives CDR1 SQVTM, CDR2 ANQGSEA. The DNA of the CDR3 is TGCAGCGTGTACACACCGGGACAGGGAACAATAGATACGCAGTATTTT. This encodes CSVYTPGQGTIDTQYF.

CDR3 in amino acids: CASGHLGTEAFF. In DNA form, the CDR3 reads TGCGCCAGCGGCCACCTCGGGACAGAAGCTTTCTTT. V usage is TRBV5-1 and J usage is TRBJ1-1; TRBD1 might be the D (6 bases). The V gene lost 7 bases and the J gene lost 8 bases, with 15 bases spanning the gap. CDR3 length: 12 amino acids. Germline-derived CDR1 and CDR2 are SGHRS and YFSETQ.

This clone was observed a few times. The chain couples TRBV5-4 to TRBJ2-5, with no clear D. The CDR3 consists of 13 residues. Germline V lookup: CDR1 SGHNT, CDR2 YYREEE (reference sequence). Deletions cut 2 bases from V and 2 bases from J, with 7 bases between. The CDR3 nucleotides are TGTGCCAGCAGCTTTGGGCGGCAAGAGACCCAGTACTTC. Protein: CASSFGRQETQYF.

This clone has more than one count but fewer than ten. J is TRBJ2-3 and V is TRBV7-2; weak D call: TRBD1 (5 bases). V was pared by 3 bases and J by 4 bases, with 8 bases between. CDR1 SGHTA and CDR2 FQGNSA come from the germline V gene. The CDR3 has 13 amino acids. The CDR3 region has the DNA TGTGCCAGCAGCTTTAGGGGCGCAGATACGCAGTATTTT. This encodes CASSFRGADTQYF. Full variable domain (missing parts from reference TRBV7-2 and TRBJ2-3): GAGVSQSPSNKVTEKGKDVELRCDPISGHTALYWYRQSLGQGLEFLIYFQGNSAPDKSGLPSDRFSAERTGGSVSTLTIQRTQQEDSAVYLCASSFRGADTQYFGPGTRLTVL.

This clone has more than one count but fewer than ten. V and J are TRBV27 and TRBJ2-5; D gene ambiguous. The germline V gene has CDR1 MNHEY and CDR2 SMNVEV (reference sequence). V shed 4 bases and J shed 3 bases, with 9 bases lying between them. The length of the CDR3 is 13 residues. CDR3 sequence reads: CASSSRTEETQYF. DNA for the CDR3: TGTGCCAGCAGTTCTCGGACGGAAGAGACCCAGTACTTC.

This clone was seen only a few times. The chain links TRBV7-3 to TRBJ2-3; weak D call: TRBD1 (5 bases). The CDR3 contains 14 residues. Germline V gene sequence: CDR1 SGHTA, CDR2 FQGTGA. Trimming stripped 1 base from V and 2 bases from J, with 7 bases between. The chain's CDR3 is CASSLRQLTDTQYF. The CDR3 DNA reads TGTGCCAGCAGCTTAAGACAGCTCACAGATACGCAGTATTTT.

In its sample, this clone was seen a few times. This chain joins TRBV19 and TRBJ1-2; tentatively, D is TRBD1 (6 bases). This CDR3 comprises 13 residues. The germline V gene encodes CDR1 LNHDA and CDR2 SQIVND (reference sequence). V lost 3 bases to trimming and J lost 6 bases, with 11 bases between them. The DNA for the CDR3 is TGTGCCAGTAGTATTCCGGACAGCCATGGCTACACCTTC. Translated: CASSIPDSHGYTF.